The 8 T cell receptor beta chains below were found in one sample sequenced in a study of cytomegalovirus exposure and HLA in healthy donors. Only in-frame clones appear in the TCRdb table, and some are missing; sequencing was by immunoSEQ multiplex PCR. The sample shows about 140,000 clones, approximately 84% of them seen only once. The sample was PBMCs. These receptors originate from a woman in her thirties in good health and CMV-seronegative.

The chain carries TRBV11-1 and TRBJ2-5, with TRBD2 matching 7 bases. The CDR3 contains 15 residues. V trimming: 3 bases; J trimming: 5 bases; junction bases outside the gene matches: 9. The germline CDR1 and CDR2 sequences are SGHAT and FQDESV (reference sequence). The CDR3 sequence is CASSFRLVRGETQYF. DNA of the CDR3: TGTGCCAGCAGCTTCCGTCTTGTGCGGGGGGAGACCCAGTACTTC.

The rearrangement links TRBV25-1 to TRBJ1-1, with D perhaps matching TRBD1 (5 bases). Germline V lookup: CDR1 MGHDK, CDR2 SYGVNS. The CDR3 contains 13 residues. Trimming cost V 0 bases and J 5 bases, with 7 bases left between them. The CDR3 bases are TGTGCCAGCAGTGAATACGGGGGAACTGAAGCTTTCTTT. Translation: CASSEYGGTEAFF. Supplemented by reference TRBV25-1 and TRBJ1-1, the full variable domain reads EADIYQTPRYLVIGTGKKITLECSQTMGHDKMYWYQQDPGMELHLIHYSYGVNSTEKGDLSSESTVSRIRTEHFPLTLESARPSHTSQYLCASSEYGGTEAFFGQGTRLTVV.

This clone was detected only a few times. V is TRBV10-1 and J is TRBJ2-1; D is ambiguous. There are 18 residues in the CDR3. The germline V gene encodes CDR1 WNHNN and CDR2 SYGVQD (reference sequence). Trimming shortened V by 3 bases and J by 7 bases, and 25 bases separated the two germline ends. CDR3 amino acids: CASSEGVSSVEVRNEQFF. CDR3 DNA: TGCGCCAGCAGTGAAGGTGTTAGTTCAGTCGAGGTCCGGAATGAGCAGTTCTTC.

This sequence joins TRBV30 and TRBJ2-5; D remains ambiguous. The germline V gene has CDR1 GTSNPN and CDR2 SVGIG (reference sequence). Deletions cut 1 base from V and 5 bases from J, with 11 bases between. This CDR3 has 13 amino acids. CDR3 DNA: TGTGCCTGGAGTGCTTCCACTTGGGAGACCCAGTACTTC. Translating gives CAWSASTWETQYF.

The chain couples TRBV18 to TRBJ1-6; the match to TRBD1 covers 7 bases. With 2 bases clipped from V and 9 bases from J, the junction kept 7 bases outside the gene matches. The CDR3 runs to 15 residues. Germline V lookup: CDR1 KGHSH, CDR2 LQKENI. The CDR3 DNA reads TGTGCCAGCTCACCAGGGACAGAGAATAGTTCACCCCTCCACTTT. Protein: CASSPGTENSSPLHF.

The rearrangement links TRBV7-2 to TRBJ2-7, with TRBD2 matching over 8 bases. V lost 1 base and J lost 3; bases outside the gene matches: 5. Germline V lookup: CDR1 SGHTA, CDR2 FQGNSA. This CDR3 contains 15 residues. The CDR3 coding sequence is TGTGCCAGCAGCTTAGGCGGGGGACTAGACTACGAGCAGTACTTC. Its protein product is CASSLGGGLDYEQYF.

J is TRBJ2-7 and V is TRBV7-8; TRBD2 matches at 8 bases. This CDR3 has 16 residues. The V and J ends lost 7 bases and 2 bases, in that order; junction bases with no gene match: 13. Germline V gives CDR1 SGHVS, CDR2 FQNEAQ. CDR3 protein: CASTLATGGATYEQYF. DNA for the CDR3: TGTGCCAGCACCCTAGCAACCGGGGGGGCAACCTACGAGCAGTACTTC.

This clone has a single count. The V gene is TRBV6-4, the J gene TRBJ2-3, with 7 bases lining up with TRBD1. J was trimmed by 2 bases and V by 4 bases; bases with no gene match: 6. CDR1 is MRHNA and CDR2 is SNTAGT in the germline V gene. There are 15 residues in the CDR3. The CDR3 sequence: CASSGTGVSTDTQYF. In nucleotides, the CDR3 is TGTGCCAGCAGTGGTACAGGGGTTTCCACAGATACGCAGTATTTT.